Here is one T cell receptor (beta chain) with its context. The data are from a study of cytomegalovirus exposure and HLA in healthy donors. The germline V and J ends were trimmed by 7 bases and 3 bases, with 10 bases remaining between them. Germline CDR1 and CDR2: WNHNN and SYGVQD (reference sequence). CDR3 length equals 13 residues. Some clones are missing from TCRdb's copy, which holds only in-frame ones; the method was immunoSEQ multiplex PCR. This table has some 200,000 clones, around 84% appearing once. The J gene is TRBJ1-3, the V gene TRBV10-1, with D hard to call. The material sequenced was PBMCs. This receptor was taken from a woman younger than 45 in good health and CMV-seropositive. CDR3 region: CASKSGSGNTIYF. As DNA, the CDR3 is TGCGCCAGCAAGAGTGGGAGTGGAAACACCATATATTTT.